A selection of T cell receptor beta chains follows, all from one sample in a study of shared clonotypes between healthy human individuals. Here immunoSEQ multiplex PCR was the method, and the copy in TCRdb shows in-frame clones only, minus some. Of about a million clones detected, 75% appear once; the ten largest clones hold about 1.5%. Sample: memory CD4+ T cells sorted from blood. The source of these receptors is a man younger than 35 in good health. The CDR3 runs from the conserved cysteine through the conserved F or W. A D gene is named only where the DNA matches it firmly. Some rows mark clone size as missing; the rest say once, few, many or name a class of expanded clone.

size	V	D	J	CDR3	DNA
many	TRBV5-6	NA	TRBJ1-1	CASSTPPSTEAFF	TGTGCCAGCAGCACTCCACCTAGCACTGAAGCTTTCTTT
NA	TRBV5-1	NA	TRBJ2-2	CASSFSQLNTGELFF	TGCGCCAGCAGCTTTTCCCAGCTGAACACCGGGGAGCTGTTTTTT
NA	TRBV10-3	TRBD2	TRBJ2-3	CAISESGGGADTQYF	TGTGCCATCAGTGAGTCTGGCGGGGGGGCCGATACGCAGTATTTT
NA	TRBV11-2	NA	TRBJ1-6	CASSLLVSSYNSPLHF	TGTGCCAGCAGCTTATTGGTTAGCTCCTATAATTCACCCCTCCACTTT
once	TRBV5-1	TRBD1	TRBJ2-7	CASSKGAGIYEQYF	TGCGCCAGCAGTAAGGGGGCAGGTATTTACGAGCAGTACTTC
NA	TRBV2	NA	TRBJ1-6	CASSGGGYSPLHF	TGTGCCAGCAGTGGAGGGGGGTACTCACCCCTCCACTTT
NA	TRBV4-1	NA	TRBJ2-7	CASSQDLWGTYEQYF	TGCGCCAGCAGCCAGGACCTCTGGGGCACCTACGAGCAGTACTTC
once	TRBV29-1	NA	TRBJ2-7	CSVYPGPSYEQYF	TGCAGCGTTTACCCCGGGCCATCATACGAGCAGTACTTC
NA	TRBV18	NA	TRBJ1-3	CASTPGDIRVLSGNTIYF	TGTGCCAGCACCCCGGGAGATATTCGGGTTCTCTCTGGAAACACCATATATTTT
once	TRBV28	NA	TRBJ1-4	CASSNRQVSNEKLFF	TGTGCCAGCAGTAACCGACAGGTTTCTAATGAAAAACTGTTTTTT
NA	TRBV28	NA	TRBJ1-5	CASTPSGGGGQPQHF	TGTGCCAGCACACCCTCCGGCGGAGGCGGACAGCCCCAGCATTTT
NA	TRBV18	NA	TRBJ1-2	CASSPPGANGYTF	TGTGCCAGCTCACCACCGGGGGCTAATGGCTACACCTTC
NA	TRBV5-1	TRBD1	TRBJ2-5	CASSQTGGNQETQYF	TGCGCCAGCAGCCAAACAGGGGGAAACCAAGAGACCCAGTACTTC
once	TRBV7-8	NA	TRBJ2-3	CASSLAGVADTQYF	TGTGCCAGCAGCTTAGCGGGAGTAGCAGATACGCAGTATTTT
NA	TRBV6-5	TRBD1	TRBJ2-7	CASGQGPTYEQYF	TGTGCCAGCGGACAGGGCCCAACCTACGAGCAGTACTTC
NA	TRBV7-9	NA	TRBJ2-3	CASSFQSLTDTQYF	TGTGCCAGCAGTTTTCAGTCCCTCACAGATACGCAGTATTTT
NA	TRBV7-9	NA	TRBJ1-4	CASSRGVNEKLFF	TGTGCCAGCAGCAGGGGAGTTAATGAAAAACTGTTTTTT
NA	TRBV5-1	NA	TRBJ1-2	CASSPGGDNYGYTF	TGCGCCAGCAGCCCCGGGGGAGATAACTATGGCTACACCTTC
NA	TRBV2	TRBD2	TRBJ2-3	CASRKERGSTDTQYF	TGTGCCAGCAGGAAGGAGCGGGGGAGCACAGATACGCAGTATTTT
many	TRBV5-4	NA	TRBJ2-5	CASSLTGSLGETQYF	TGTGCCAGCAGCTTAACAGGGAGTCTTGGGGAGACCCAGTACTTC
NA	TRBV29-1	NA	TRBJ2-5	CSVAVSVETQYF	TGCAGCGTCGCAGTCAGTGTGGAGACCCAGTACTTC
NA	TRBV7-8	NA	TRBJ2-3	CASSLGTYATDTQYF	TGTGCCAGCAGCTTAGGGACATATGCCACAGATACGCAGTATTTT
NA	TRBV9	NA	TRBJ2-7	CASSVELGTTGEQYF	TGTGCCAGCAGCGTCGAACTAGGAACAACGGGCGAGCAGTACTTC
NA	TRBV25-1	NA	TRBJ2-3	CASSESLGEGTDTQYF	TGTGCCAGCAGTGAATCCCTAGGTGAAGGAACAGATACGCAGTATTTT
NA	TRBV18	NA	TRBJ1-3	CASSPTDLPGNTIYF	TGTGCCAGCTCACCTACCGACCTCCCTGGAAACACCATATATTTT
NA	TRBV30	TRBD1	TRBJ1-4	CAYRQGYEKLFF	TGTGCCTACAGACAGGGGTATGAAAAACTGTTTTTT
NA	TRBV5-4	TRBD2	TRBJ2-7	CASSPGTSGSREQYF	TGTGCCAGCAGCCCCGGGACTAGCGGGAGTCGAGAGCAGTACTTC
NA	TRBV27	NA	TRBJ2-6	CASSQSGRLAGANVLTF	TGTGCCAGCAGCCAAAGCGGACGGCTGGCTGGGGCCAACGTCCTGACTTTC
many	TRBV7-9	NA	TRBJ1-2	CASSSGTYGYTF	TGTGCCAGCAGCTCAGGGACCTATGGCTACACCTTC
NA	TRBV29-1	NA	TRBJ2-1	CSVDQGGSYNEQFF	TGCAGCGTTGATCAGGGGGGGTCGTACAATGAGCAGTTCTTC
NA	TRBV7-9	NA	TRBJ2-7	CASSLNPTGYEQYF	TGTGCCAGCAGCTTAAACCCGACAGGCTACGAGCAGTACTTC
NA	TRBV5-1	NA	TRBJ2-5	CASSLLSPGSRMETQYF	TGCGCCAGCAGCTTGTTGAGTCCAGGTTCGAGGATGGAGACCCAGTACTTC
NA	TRBV5-1	NA	TRBJ2-2	CASSVQGNTGELFF	TGCGCCAGCAGCGTACAGGGGAACACCGGGGAGCTGTTTTTT
NA	TRBV11-3	NA	TRBJ2-1	CASSLSSGQFF	TGTGCCAGCAGCTTATCCTCAGGGCAGTTCTTC